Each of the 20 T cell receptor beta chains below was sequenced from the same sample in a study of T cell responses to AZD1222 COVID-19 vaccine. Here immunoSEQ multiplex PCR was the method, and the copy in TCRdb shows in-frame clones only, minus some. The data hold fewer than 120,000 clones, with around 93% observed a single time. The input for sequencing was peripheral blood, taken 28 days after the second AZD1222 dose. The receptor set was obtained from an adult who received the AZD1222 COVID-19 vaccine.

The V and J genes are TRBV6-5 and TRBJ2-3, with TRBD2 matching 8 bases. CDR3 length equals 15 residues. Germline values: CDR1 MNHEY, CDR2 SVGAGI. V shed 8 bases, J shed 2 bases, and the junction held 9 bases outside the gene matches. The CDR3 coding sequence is TGTGCCAGCTCCCCGGGGGGGAAAGTCACAGATACGCAGTATTTT. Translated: CASSPGGKVTDTQYF.

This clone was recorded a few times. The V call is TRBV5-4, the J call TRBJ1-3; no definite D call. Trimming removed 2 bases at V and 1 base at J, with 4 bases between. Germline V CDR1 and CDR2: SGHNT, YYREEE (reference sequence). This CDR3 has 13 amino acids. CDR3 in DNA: TGTGCCAGCAGCTTTTATTCTGGAAACACCATATATTTT. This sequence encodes CASSFYSGNTIYF.

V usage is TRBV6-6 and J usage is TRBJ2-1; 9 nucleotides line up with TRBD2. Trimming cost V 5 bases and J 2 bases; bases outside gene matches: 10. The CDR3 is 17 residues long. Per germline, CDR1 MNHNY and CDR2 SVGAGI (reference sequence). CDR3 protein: CASSQSASGMAYNEQFF. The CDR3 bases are TGTGCCAGCAGTCAATCCGCTAGCGGGATGGCCTACAATGAGCAGTTCTTC.

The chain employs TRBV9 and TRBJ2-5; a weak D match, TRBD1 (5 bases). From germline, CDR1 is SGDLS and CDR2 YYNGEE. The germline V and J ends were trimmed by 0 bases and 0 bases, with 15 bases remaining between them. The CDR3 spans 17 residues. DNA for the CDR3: TGTGCCAGCAGCGTAGAGGCAGGGTTGGCTCACCAAGAGACCCAGTACTTC. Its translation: CASSVEAGLAHQETQYF.

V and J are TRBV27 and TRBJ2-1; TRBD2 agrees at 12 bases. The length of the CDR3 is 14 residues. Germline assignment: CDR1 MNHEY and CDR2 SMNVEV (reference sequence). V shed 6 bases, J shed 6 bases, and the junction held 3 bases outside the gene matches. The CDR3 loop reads CASRPSGGANEQFF. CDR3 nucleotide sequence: TGTGCCAGCAGACCTAGCGGGGGGGCCAATGAGCAGTTCTTC.

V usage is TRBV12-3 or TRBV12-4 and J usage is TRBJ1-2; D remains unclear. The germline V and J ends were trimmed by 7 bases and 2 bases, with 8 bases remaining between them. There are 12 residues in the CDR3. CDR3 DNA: TGTGCCAGCACTACCCTGAACTATGGCTACACCTTC. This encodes CASTTLNYGYTF.

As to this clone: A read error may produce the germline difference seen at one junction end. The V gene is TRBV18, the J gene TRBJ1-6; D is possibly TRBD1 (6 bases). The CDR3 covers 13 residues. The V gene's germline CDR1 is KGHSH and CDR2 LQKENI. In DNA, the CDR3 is TGTGCCAGCTCGCCACAGGGTGAATCACCCCTCCACTTT. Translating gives CASSPQGESPLHF.

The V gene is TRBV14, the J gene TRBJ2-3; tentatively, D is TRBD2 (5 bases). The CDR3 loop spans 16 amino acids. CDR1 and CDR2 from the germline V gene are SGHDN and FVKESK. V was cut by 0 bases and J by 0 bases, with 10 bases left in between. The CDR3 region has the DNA TGTGCCAGCAGCCAAGATGCGGGTGTAAGCACAGATACGCAGTATTTT. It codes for CASSQDAGVSTDTQYF.

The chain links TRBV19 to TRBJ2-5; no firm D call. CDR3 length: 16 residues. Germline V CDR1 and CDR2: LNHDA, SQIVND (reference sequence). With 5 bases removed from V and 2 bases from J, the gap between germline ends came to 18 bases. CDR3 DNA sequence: TGTGCCAGTAGTCCGCTAACAACTGGATATCAAGAGACCCAGTACTTC. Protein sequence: CASSPLTTGYQETQYF.

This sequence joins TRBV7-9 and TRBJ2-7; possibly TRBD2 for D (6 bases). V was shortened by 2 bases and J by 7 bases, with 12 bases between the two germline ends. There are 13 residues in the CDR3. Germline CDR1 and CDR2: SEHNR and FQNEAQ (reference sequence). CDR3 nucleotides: TGTGCCAGCAGCTTAATTGGGGAGGCAGAGCAGTACTTC. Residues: CASSLIGEAEQYF.

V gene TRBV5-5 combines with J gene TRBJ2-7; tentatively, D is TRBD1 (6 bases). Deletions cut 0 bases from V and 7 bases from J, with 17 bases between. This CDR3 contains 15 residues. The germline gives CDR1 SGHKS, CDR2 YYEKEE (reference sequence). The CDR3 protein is CASSLAWTDLGEQYF. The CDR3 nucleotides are TGTGCCAGCAGCTTGGCCTGGACAGACCTCGGGGAGCAGTACTTC.

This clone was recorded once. DNA of the CDR3: TGCGCCAGCAGCCCCCTCGGAGAGGCCAAAAACATTCAGTACTTC. This translates into CASSPLGEAKNIQYF. The V and J genes are TRBV5-1 and TRBJ2-4; D gene uncertain. The V end was cut by 4 bases, the J end by 1 base, with 12 bases between. CDR1 SGHRS and CDR2 YFSETQ come from the germline V gene. CDR3 size: 15 residues.

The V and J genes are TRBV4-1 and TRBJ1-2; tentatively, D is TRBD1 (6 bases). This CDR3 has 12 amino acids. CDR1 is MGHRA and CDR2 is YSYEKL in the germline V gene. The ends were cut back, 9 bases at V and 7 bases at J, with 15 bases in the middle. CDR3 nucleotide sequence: TGCGCCAGTGCAGGGGACTTCGGTGGCTACACCTTC. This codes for CASAGDFGGYTF.

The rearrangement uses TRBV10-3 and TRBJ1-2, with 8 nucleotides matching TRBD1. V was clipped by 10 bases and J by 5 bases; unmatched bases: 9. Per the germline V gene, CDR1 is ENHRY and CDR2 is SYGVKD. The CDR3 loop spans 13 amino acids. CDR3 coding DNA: TGTGCCACCACAGGGGGATTTAAGTATGGCTACACCTTC. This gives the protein CATTGGFKYGYTF.

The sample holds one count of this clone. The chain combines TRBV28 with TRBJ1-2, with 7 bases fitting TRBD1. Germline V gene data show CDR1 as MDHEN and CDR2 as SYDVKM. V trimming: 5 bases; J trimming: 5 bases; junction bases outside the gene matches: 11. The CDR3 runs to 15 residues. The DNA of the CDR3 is TGTGCCAGCAGTACCGACAGGGCCGAGGGGTATGGCTACACCTTC. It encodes CASSTDRAEGYGYTF.

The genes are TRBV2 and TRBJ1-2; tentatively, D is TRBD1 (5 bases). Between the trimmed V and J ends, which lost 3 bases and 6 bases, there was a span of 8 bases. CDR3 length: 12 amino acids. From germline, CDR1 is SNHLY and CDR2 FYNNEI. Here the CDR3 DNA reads TGTGCCAGCAGTGAGCCAGGGCATGGCTACACCTTC. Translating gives CASSEPGHGYTF.

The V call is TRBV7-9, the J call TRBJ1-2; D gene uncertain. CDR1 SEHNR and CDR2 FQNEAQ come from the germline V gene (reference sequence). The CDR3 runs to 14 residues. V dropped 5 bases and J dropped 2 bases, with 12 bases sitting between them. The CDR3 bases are TGTGCCAGCAGCCCGGTAGGCGGGAACTATGGCTACACCTTC. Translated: CASSPVGGNYGYTF.

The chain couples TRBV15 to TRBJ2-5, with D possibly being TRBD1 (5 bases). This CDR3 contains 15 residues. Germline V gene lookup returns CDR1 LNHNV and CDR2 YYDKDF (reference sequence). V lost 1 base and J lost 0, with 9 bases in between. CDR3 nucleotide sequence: TGTGCCACCAGCAGAGGACAGACAAACCAAGAGACCCAGTACTTC. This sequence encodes CATSRGQTNQETQYF.

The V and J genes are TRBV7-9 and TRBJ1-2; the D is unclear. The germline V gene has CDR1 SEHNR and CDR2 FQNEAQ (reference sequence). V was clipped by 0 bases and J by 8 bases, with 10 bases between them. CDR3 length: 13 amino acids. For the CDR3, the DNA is TGTGCCAGCAGCTTAGCGAACAGCGGGGGCTACACCTTC. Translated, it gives CASSLANSGGYTF.

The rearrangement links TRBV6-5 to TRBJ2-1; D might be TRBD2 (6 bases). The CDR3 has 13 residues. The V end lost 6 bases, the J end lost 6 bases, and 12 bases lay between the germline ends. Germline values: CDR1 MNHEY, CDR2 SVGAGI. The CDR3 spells CASSPRRGNEQFF. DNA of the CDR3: TGTGCCAGCAGCCCCCGGCGGGGCAATGAGCAGTTCTTC.